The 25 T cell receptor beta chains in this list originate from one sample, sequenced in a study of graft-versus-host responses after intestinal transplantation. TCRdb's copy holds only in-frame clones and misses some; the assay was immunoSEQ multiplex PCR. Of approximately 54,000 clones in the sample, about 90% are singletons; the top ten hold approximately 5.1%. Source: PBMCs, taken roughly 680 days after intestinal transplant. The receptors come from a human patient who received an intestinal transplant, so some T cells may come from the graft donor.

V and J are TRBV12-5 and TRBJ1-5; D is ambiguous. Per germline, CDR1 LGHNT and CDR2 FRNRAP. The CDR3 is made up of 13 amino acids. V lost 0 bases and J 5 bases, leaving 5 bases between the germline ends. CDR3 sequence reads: CASGLVSDQPQHF. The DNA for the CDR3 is TGTGCTAGTGGTTTGGTATCGGATCAGCCCCAGCATTTT.

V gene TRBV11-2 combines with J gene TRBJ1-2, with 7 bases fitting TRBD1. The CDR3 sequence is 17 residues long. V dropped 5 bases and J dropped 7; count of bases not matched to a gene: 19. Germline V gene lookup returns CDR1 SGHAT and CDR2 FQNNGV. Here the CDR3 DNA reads TGTGCCAGCAGCCCCTTGTTGGAAGGGGGCGCAAGCTCTGGCTACACCTTC. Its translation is CASSPLLEGGASSGYTF.

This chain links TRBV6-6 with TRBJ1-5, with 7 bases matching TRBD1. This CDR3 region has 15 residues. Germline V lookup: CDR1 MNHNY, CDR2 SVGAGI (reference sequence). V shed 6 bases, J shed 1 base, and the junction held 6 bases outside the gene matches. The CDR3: CASRLGTASNQPQHF. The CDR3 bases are TGTGCCAGCAGGCTGGGGACAGCCAGCAATCAGCCCCAGCATTTT.

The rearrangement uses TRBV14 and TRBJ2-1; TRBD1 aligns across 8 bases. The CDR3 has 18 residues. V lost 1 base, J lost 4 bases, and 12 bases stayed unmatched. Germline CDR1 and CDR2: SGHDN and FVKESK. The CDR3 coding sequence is TGTGCCAGCAGCCAAGCCAGCACATGGGACAGGATTTACAATGAGCAGTTCTTC. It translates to CASSQASTWDRIYNEQFF. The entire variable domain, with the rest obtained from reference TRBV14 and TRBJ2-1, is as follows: EAGVTQFPSHSVIEKGQTVTLRCDPISGHDNLYWYRRVMGKEIKFLLHFVKESKQDESGMPNNRFLAERTGGTYSTLKVQPAELEDSGVYFCASSQASTWDRIYNEQFFGPGTRLTVL.

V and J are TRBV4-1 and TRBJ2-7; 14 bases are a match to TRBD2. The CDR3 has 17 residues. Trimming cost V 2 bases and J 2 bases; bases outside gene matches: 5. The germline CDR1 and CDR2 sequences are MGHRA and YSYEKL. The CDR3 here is CASSQRGLAGAAYEQYF. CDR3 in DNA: TGCGCCAGCAGCCAACGGGGACTAGCGGGGGCAGCCTACGAGCAGTACTTC.

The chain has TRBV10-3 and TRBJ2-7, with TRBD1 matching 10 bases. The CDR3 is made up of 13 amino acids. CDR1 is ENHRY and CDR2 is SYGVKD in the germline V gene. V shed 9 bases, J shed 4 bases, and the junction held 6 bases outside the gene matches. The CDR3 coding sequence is TGTGCCATACTAGGGGACAGGGGTTACGAGCAGTACTTC. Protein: CAILGDRGYEQYF.

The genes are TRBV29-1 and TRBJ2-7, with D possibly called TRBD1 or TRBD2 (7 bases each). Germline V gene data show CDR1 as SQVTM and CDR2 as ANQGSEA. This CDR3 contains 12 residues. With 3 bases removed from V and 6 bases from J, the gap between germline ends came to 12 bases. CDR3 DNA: TGCAGCGTTGACAGGGGGGGGTTCGAGCAGTACTTC. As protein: CSVDRGGFEQYF.

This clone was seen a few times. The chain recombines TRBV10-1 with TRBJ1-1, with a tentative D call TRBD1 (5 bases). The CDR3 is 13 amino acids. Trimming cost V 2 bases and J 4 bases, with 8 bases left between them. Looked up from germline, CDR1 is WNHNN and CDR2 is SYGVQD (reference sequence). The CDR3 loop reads CASSETGRTEAFF. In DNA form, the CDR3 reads TGCGCCAGCAGTGAGACGGGGCGCACTGAAGCTTTCTTT.

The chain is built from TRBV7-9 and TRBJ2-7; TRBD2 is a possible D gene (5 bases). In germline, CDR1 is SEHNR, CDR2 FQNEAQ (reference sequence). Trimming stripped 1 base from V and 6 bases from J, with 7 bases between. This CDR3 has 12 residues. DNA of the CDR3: TGTGCCAGCAGCTTAGACCTAGCCGAGCAGTACTTC. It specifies CASSLDLAEQYF.

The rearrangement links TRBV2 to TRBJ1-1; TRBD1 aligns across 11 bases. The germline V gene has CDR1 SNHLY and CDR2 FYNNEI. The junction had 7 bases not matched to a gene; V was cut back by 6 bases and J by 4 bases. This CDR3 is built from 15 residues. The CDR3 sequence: CASRPIGTGGTEAFF. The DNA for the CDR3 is TGTGCCAGCAGACCGATCGGGACAGGGGGCACTGAAGCTTTCTTT.

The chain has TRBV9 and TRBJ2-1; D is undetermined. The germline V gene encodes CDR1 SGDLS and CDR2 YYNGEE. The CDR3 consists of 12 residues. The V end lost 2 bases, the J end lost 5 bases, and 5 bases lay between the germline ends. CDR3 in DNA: TGTGCCAGCAGCGTCGGACACAATGAGCAGTTCTTC. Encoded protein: CASSVGHNEQFF.

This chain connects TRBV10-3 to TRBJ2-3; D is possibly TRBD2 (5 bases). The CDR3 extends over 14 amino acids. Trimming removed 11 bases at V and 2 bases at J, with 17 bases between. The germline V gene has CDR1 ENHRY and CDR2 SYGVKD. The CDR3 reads CAPQRRLYTDTQYF. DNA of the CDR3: TGTGCCCCCCAGCGGCGCCTTTACACAGATACGCAGTATTTT.

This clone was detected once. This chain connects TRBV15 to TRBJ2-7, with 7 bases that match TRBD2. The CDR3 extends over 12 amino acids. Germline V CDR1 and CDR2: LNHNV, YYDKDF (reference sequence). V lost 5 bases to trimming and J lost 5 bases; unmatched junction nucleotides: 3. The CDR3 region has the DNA TGTGCCACCAGCGGCGGGAGCAACGAGCAGTACTTC. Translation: CATSGGSNEQYF.

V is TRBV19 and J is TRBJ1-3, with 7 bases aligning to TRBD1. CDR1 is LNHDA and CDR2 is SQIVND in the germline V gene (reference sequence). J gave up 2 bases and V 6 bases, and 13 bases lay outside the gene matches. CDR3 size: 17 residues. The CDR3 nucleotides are TGTGCCAGTAGCCTGATCGACCTGACAGGGACTGGAAACACCATATATTTT. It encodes CASSLIDLTGTGNTIYF.

CDR3 amino acids: CASSSGLATDTQYF. The CDR3 DNA reads as TGTGCCAGCAGTTCTGGACTAGCAACAGATACGCAGTATTTT. The chain uses TRBV27 and TRBJ2-3; 8 positions match TRBD2. Germline values: CDR1 MNHEY, CDR2 SMNVEV (reference sequence). The CDR3 covers 14 residues. V lost 4 bases to trimming and J lost 3 bases; unmatched junction nucleotides: 3.

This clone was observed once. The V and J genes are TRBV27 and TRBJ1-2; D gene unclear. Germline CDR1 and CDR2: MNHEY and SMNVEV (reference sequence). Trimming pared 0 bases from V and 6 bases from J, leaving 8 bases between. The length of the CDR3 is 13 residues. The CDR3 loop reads CASSLSPQNGYTF. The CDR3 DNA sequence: TGTGCCAGCAGTTTATCGCCCCAAAATGGCTACACCTTC.

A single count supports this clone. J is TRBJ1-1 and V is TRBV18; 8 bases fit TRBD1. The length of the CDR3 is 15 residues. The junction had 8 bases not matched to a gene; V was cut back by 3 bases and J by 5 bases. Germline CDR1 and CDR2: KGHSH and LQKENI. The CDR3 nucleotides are TGTGCCAGCTCACCTTCCCCGGACAGGGTAACTGAAGCTTTCTTT. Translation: CASSPSPDRVTEAFF.

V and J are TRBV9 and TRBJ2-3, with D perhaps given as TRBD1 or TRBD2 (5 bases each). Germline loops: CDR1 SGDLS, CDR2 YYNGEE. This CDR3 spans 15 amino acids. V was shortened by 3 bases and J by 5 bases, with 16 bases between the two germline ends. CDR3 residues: CASSASPSQGDTQYF. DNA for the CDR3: TGTGCCAGCAGCGCTAGCCCCTCCCAGGGAGATACGCAGTATTTT.

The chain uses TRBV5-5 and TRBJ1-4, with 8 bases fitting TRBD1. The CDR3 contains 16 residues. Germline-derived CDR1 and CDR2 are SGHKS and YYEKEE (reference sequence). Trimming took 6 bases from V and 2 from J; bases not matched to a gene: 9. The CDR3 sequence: CASTVGQGETNEKLFF. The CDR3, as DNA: TGTGCCAGCACCGTCGGACAGGGAGAGACTAATGAAAAACTGTTTTTT. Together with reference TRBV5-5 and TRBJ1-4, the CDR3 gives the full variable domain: DAGVTQSPTHLIKTRGQQVTLRCSPISGHKSVSWYQQVLGQGPQFIFQYYEKEERGRGNFPDRFSARQFPNYSSELNVNALLLGDSALYLCASTVGQGETNEKLFFGSGTQLSVL.

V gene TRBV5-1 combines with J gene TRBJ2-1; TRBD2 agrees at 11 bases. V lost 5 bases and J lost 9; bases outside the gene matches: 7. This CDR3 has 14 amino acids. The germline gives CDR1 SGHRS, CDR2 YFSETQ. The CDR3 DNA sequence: TGCGCCAGCAGTAGCGGGGGGGTTTCCAGTGAGCAGTTCTTC. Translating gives CASSSGGVSSEQFF.

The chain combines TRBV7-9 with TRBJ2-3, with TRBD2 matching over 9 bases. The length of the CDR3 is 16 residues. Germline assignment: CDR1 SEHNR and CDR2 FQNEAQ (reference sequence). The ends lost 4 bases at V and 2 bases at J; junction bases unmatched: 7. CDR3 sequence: CASSSPAGGLTDTQYF. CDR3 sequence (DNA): TGTGCCAGCAGCTCCCCAGCGGGGGGTCTCACAGATACGCAGTATTTT.

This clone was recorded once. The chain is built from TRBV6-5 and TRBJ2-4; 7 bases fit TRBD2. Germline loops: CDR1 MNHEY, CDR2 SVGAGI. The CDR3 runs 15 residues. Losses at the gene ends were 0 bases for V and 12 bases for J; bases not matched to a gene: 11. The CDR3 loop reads CASSYSSGAPRDQYF. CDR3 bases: TGTGCCAGCAGTTACTCAAGCGGGGCCCCCAGGGATCAGTACTTC.

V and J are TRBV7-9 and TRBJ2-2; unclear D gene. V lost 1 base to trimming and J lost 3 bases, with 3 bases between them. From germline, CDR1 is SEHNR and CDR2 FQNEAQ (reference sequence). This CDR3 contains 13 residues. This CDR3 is CASSLEYTGELFF. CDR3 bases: TGTGCCAGCAGCTTAGAATACACCGGGGAGCTGTTTTTT.

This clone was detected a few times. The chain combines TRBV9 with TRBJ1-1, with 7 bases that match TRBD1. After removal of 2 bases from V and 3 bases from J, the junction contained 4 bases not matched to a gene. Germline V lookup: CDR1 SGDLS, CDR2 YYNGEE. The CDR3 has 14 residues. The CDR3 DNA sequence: TGTGCCAGCAGCGTTGACAGGGATGACACTGAAGCTTTCTTT. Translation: CASSVDRDDTEAFF.

In DNA form, the CDR3 reads TGTGCCAGCAGCTTTGGTAGCGGGGGTGGGACCCAGTACTTC. Its protein product is CASSFGSGGGTQYF. V gene TRBV11-2 combines with J gene TRBJ2-5, with 9 bases identical to TRBD2. The CDR3 totals 14 residues. With 3 bases clipped from V and 7 bases from J, the junction kept 6 bases outside the gene matches. Germline assignment: CDR1 SGHAT and CDR2 FQNNGV.